This TCR beta chain emerged from a study of PD-1 blockade in classical Hodgkin lymphoma. Study information: Patients were administered nivolumab (3 mg/kg intravenously) every 2 weeks. Findings and caveats of the study: There remain no defined causes for the repertoire differences, which possibly reflect disease activity or prior therapy. It was CD4+ TCR diversity, not CD8+, that rose significantly by C4D1.

Deletions cut 4 bases from V and 2 bases from J, with 9 bases between. This CDR3 is 13 amino acids long. CDR1 and CDR2 from the germline V gene are MGHRA and YSYEKL. In regard to this clone: The antigen remains unidentified.

The time point denotes: cycle 4 day 1 (C4D1), after more than five weeks of nivolumab. Each and every patient relapsed after autologous stem cell transplantation, and patients got differing brentuximab vedotin exposure. Profiling relied on immunoSEQ multiplex PCR, and the TCRdb table lists in-frame clones only, not all of them. This sample carries roughly 28,000 clones, over 70% of them seen once, and the ten largest clones take 15% to 20%. The chain combines TRBV4-1 with TRBJ2-7, with TRBD1 as a possible D gene (6 bases). The TCR comes from a human donor with classical Hodgkin lymphoma. This sample comprised peripheral blood mononuclear cells (PBMCs), obtained before the fourth cycle of nivolumab. CDR3 sequence: CASSLGHPYEQYF. DNA for the CDR3: TGCGCCAGCAGCCTGGGACACCCCTACGAGCAGTACTTC.